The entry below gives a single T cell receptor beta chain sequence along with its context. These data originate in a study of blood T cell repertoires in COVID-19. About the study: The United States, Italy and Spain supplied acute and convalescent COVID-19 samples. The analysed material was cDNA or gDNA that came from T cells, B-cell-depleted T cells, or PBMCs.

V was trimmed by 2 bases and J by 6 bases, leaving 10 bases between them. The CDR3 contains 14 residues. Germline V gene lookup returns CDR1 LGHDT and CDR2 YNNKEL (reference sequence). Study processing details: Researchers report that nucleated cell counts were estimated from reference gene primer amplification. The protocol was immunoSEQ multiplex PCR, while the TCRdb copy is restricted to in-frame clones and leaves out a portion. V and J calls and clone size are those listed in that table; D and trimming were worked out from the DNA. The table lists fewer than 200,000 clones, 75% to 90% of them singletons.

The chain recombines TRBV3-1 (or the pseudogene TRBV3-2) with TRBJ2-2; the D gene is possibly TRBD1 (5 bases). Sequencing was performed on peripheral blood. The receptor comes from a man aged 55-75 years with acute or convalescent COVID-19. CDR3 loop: CASSQRQGSGELFF. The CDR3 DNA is TGTGCCAGCAGCCAACGTCAGGGTTCCGGGGAGCTGTTTTTT.